The present TCR beta chain was sequenced within a study of OX40 agonist ivuxolimab in advanced cancers. At the level of the study: Aged roughly 23 to 80 with a mean of approximately 60 years, they were approximately 79% male.

Study-wide points: Relative to CD4+ cells, CD8+ T cells on average had more expanded clones.

For this clone: Its antigen is not identified. Sequence at one end of the junction differs from germline and may be a read error.

Germline loops: CDR1 SEHNR, CDR2 FQNEAQ (reference sequence). This CDR3 has 12 amino acids. The data were produced by immunoSEQ multiplex PCR, yet TCRdb's version contains in-frame clones alone and is incomplete. Among about 63,000 clones listed, around 91% were seen once. This clonotype was obtained from an adult with an advanced solid tumor such as melanoma, head and neck, liver or kidney cancer. Sequencing was performed on CD4+ or CD8+ T cells sorted from blood, taken in a trial of the OX40 agonist ivuxolimab. The J gene is TRBJ1-1, the V gene TRBV7-9; 9 bases are a match to TRBD1. Written as DNA, the CDR3 is TGTGCCAGCAGCTGGGGACAGGGTGAAACTTTCTTT. Amino acid sequence: CASSWGQGETFF. The full variable domain, with the rest looked up from reference TRBV7-9 and TRBJ1-1, is DTGVSQNPRHKITKRGQNVTFRCDPISEHNRLYWYRQTLGQGPEFLTYFQNEAQLEKSRLLSDRFSAERPKGSFSTLEIQRTEQGDSAMYLCASSWGQGETFFGQGTRLTVV.